The sample holds a few counts of the clone carrying this TCR beta chain. The antigen remains unidentified. A sample-barcoded 5' primer and a J-beta primer mix were used in a second PCR of roughly 6 to 11 cycles. CDR3-containing paired-end reads numbering at least 2.5 million came from each sample. TCRdb re-called the 5' RACE reads through MiXCR, storing one row per CDR3 protein. The sample contains 1.5 million or so distinct CDR3 sequences, around 40% of which appear only once. This sample is drawn from a study of blood T cells in healthy people across ages. Study-wide results and limits: Aged donors had fewer naive CD4+ cells and lower diversity than long-lived donors. Diversity of TCR beta per million T cells declined in a roughly linear way with age. CMV status of donors was unknown, possibly confounding expanded clonotype changes.

CDR3 length: 14 residues. Deletions cut 0 bases from V and 9 bases from J, with 12 bases between. The germline V gene has CDR1 LGHDT and CDR2 YNNKEL (reference sequence). The sample comprised blood. This clonotype was obtained from a woman aged 18-29 years in good health. The rearrangement uses TRBV3-1 and TRBJ2-1; tentatively, D is TRBD2 (5 bases). The CDR3 sequence is CASSQDLVAGEQFF. The CDR3 DNA reads TGTGCCAGCAGCCAAGATCTTGTGGCGGGTGAGCAGTTCTTC.